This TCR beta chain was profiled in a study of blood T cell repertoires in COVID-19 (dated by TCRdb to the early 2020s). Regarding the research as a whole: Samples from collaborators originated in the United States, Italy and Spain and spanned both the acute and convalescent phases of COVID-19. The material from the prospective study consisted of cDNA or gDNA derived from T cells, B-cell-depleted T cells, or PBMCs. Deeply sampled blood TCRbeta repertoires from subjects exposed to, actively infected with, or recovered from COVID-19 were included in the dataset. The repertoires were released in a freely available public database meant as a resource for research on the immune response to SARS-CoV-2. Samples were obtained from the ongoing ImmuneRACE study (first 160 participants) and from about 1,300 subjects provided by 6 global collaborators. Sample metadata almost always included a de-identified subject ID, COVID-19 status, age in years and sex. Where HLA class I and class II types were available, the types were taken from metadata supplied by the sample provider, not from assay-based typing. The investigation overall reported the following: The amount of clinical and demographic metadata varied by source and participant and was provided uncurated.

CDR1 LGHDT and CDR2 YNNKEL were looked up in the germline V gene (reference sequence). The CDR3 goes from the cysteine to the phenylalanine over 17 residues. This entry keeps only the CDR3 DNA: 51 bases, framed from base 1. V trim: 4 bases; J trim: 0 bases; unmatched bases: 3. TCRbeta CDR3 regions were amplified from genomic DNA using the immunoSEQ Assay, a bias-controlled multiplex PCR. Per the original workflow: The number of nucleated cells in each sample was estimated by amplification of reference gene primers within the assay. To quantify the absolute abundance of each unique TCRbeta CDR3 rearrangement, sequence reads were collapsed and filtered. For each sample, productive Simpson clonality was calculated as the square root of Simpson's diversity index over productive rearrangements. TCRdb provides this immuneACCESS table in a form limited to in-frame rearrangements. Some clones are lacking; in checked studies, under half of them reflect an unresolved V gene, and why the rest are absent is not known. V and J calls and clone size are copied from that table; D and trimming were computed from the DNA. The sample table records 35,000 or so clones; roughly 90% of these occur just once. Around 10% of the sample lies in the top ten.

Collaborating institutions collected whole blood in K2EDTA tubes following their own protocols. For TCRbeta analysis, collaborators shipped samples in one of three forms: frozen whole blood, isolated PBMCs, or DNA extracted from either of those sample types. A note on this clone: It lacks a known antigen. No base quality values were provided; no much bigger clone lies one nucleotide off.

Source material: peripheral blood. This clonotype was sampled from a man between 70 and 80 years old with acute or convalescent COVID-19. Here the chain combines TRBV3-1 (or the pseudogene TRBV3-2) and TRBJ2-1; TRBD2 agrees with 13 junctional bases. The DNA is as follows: TGTGCCAGCAGCCTAAGACTAGCGGGGGGCTCCTACAATGAGCAGTTCTTC. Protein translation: CASSLRLAGGSYNEQFF.